Shown below are 19 T cell receptor beta chains from a single sample sequenced in a study of CD8 T cells in ankylosing spondylitis. TCRdb reprocessed the 5' RACE reads via MiXCR and lists one record per CDR3 protein. The sample records about 340,000 distinct CDR3 sequences, about 14% being singletons. The sample comprised blood, either unsorted or a sorted T cell fraction (not recorded which). The receptors were sampled from a male donor with ankylosing spondylitis or in good health (not recorded which).

This clonotype was seen only a few times. This chain links TRBV5-4 with TRBJ2-7; the match to TRBD2 covers 12 bases. The V segment lost 1 base and the J segment 4 bases; nucleotides outside the gene matches: 3. This CDR3 has 15 residues. Germline V gives CDR1 SGHNT, CDR2 YYREEE (reference sequence). CDR3 region: CASSLPTSGGYEQYF. The CDR3 nucleotides read TGTGCCAGCAGCTTGCCGACTAGCGGGGGATACGAGCAGTACTTC.

This clonotype has a handful of counts. The genes are TRBV20-1 and TRBJ2-1; D is perhaps TRBD1 (6 bases). This CDR3 has 12 residues. Germline V CDR1 and CDR2: DFQATT, SNEGSKA (reference sequence). Trimming took off 5 bases at V and 4 bases at J, with 9 bases between the two ends. CDR3 loop: CSAQTGYNEQFF. The CDR3 coding sequence is TGCAGTGCTCAGACAGGTTACAATGAGCAGTTCTTC.

The sample holds a few counts of this clonotype. The chain recombines TRBV5-1 with TRBJ2-1, with D possibly matching TRBD2 (6 bases). CDR3 size: 16 residues. Trimming pared 4 bases from V and 4 bases from J, leaving 18 bases between. Per germline, CDR1 SGHRS and CDR2 YFSETQ. The CDR3 DNA reads TGCGCCAGCAGCCTGGGGGGTGGTTTCGGGTACAATGAGCAGTTCTTC. Translation gives CASSLGGGFGYNEQFF.

This clonotype has ten or more counts. A read error may produce the germline difference seen at one junction end. The chain combines TRBV5-1 with TRBJ2-5; D tentatively reads TRBD1 or TRBD2 (5 bases each). The CDR3 totals 13 residues. Germline CDR1 SGHRS, CDR2 YFSETQ. In DNA, the CDR3 is TGTGCCAGCAGTCTCGGGACCCAGGAGACCCAGTACTTC. Protein product: CASSLGTQETQYF.

The chain links TRBV19 to TRBJ1-5; D might be TRBD1 (6 bases). The V and J ends lost 7 bases and 7 bases respectively, with 17 bases between them. The CDR3 contains 14 residues. CDR1 is LNHDA and CDR2 is SQIVND in the germline V gene (reference sequence). The CDR3 nucleotides are TGTGCCAGTACCAATGGGGGGGCAAGCCAGCCCCAGCATTTT. Encoded protein: CASTNGGASQPQHF.

This clonotype was counted only a few times. The DNA of the CDR3 is TGTGCCAGCAGCTATCAGGGTGCCGAGCAGTACTTC. Translated, it gives CASSYQGAEQYF. V is TRBV5-5 and J is TRBJ2-7; D might be TRBD1 (5 bases). Germline values: CDR1 SGHKS, CDR2 YYEKEE (reference sequence). V shed 3 bases and J shed 6 bases, with 10 bases lying between them. The CDR3 covers 12 residues.

This rearrangement joins TRBV20-1 to TRBJ2-7; D tentatively fits TRBD1 or TRBD2 (5 bases each). Trimming shortened V by 2 bases and J by 7 bases, and 12 bases separated the two germline ends. CDR3 size: 12 residues. Germline V gene sequence: CDR1 DFQATT, CDR2 SNEGSKA (reference sequence). The CDR3 loop reads CSARLPWGEQYF. In DNA, the CDR3 is TGCAGTGCTAGACTCCCGTGGGGGGAGCAGTACTTC.

This clonotype turned up a few times. V gene TRBV11-1 combines with J gene TRBJ2-6; D assignment may be TRBD1 or TRBD2 (5 bases each). Germline V CDR1 and CDR2: SGHAT, FQDESV (reference sequence). The CDR3 loop spans 20 amino acids. V lost 1 base, J lost 0 bases, and 19 bases lay in between. This CDR3 reads CASSLGSRSWGFSGANVLTF. CDR3 coding DNA: TGTGCCAGCAGCTTAGGTTCCCGCAGTTGGGGGTTCTCTGGGGCCAACGTCCTGACTTTC.

This clonotype has more than one count but fewer than ten. J is TRBJ1-1 and V is TRBV7-2; tentatively, D is TRBD1 (6 bases). CDR3 size: 16 residues. Germline CDR1 SGHTA, CDR2 FQGNSA. Trimming stripped 1 base from V and 3 bases from J, with 15 bases between. This CDR3 reads CASSLGYRASDTEAFF. For the CDR3, the DNA is TGTGCCAGCAGCTTAGGATACAGGGCGTCCGACACTGAAGCTTTCTTT.

This clonotype was picked up a small number of times. V usage is TRBV10-3 and J usage is TRBJ2-7; TRBD1 aligns across 9 bases. Germline V gene sequence: CDR1 ENHRY, CDR2 SYGVKD. This CDR3 comprises 15 residues. Germline trimming cut 0 bases from V and 6 bases from J; bases unmatched to any gene: 6. CDR3 sequence: CAISESGTGSGEQYF. The CDR3 DNA follows: TGTGCCATCAGTGAGTCTGGGACAGGGTCCGGCGAGCAGTACTTC.

This clonotype was observed a handful of times. The chain links TRBV5-6 to TRBJ1-2, with a possible D match to TRBD1 (5 bases). V was shortened by 0 bases and J by 0 bases, with 9 bases between the two germline ends. This CDR3 has 15 amino acids. Germline V gene lookup returns CDR1 SGHDT and CDR2 YYEEEE. CDR3 sequence: CASSLGQTSNYGYTF. For the CDR3, the DNA is TGTGCCAGCAGCTTGGGACAGACCTCTAACTATGGCTACACCTTC.

This clonotype was observed at least ten times. The rearrangement links TRBV5-1 to TRBJ2-1; 10 nucleotides align to TRBD1. Germline V gene lookup returns CDR1 SGHRS and CDR2 YFSETQ. This CDR3 has 15 residues. Losses at the gene ends were 0 bases for V and 7 bases for J; bases not matched to a gene: 4. DNA of the CDR3: TGCGCCAGCAGCTTGGGACAGGGGGCTGTAAATGAGCAGTTCTTC. Translating gives CASSLGQGAVNEQFF.

The sample holds many counts of this clonotype. The rearrangement uses TRBV7-2 and TRBJ2-3; no definite D call. V lost 3 bases and J 0 bases, leaving 10 bases between the germline ends. Per germline, CDR1 SGHTA and CDR2 FQGNSA. This CDR3 region has 15 residues. The CDR3 DNA reads as TGTGCCAGCAGCTTGCTGGGAACTAGCACAGATACGCAGTATTTT. Protein sequence: CASSLLGTSTDTQYF.

This chain's CDR3 is CASSFGQGPNTEAFF. DNA for the CDR3: TGTGCCAGCAGTTTTGGGCAGGGGCCGAACACTGAAGCTTTCTTT. The gene calls are TRBV12-3 or TRBV12-4 and TRBJ1-1, with D tentatively TRBD1 (6 bases). There are 15 residues in the CDR3. V lost 3 bases, J lost 1 base, and 12 bases lay in between.

This clonotype has just a few counts. The chain employs TRBV15 and TRBJ2-7; D is uncertain. The CDR3 consists of 15 residues. Germline V gives CDR1 LNHNV, CDR2 YYDKDF (reference sequence). Trimming stripped 0 bases from V and 2 bases from J, with 11 bases between. The CDR3 nucleotides are TGTGCCACCAGCAGAGATAGCCATAAGGCCTACGAGCAGTACTTC. Translation: CATSRDSHKAYEQYF.

This clonotype was found a few times. The rearrangement uses TRBV4-1 and TRBJ2-1, with unresolved D. Germline V lookup: CDR1 MGHRA, CDR2 YSYEKL. The V gene lost 0 bases and the J gene lost 6 bases, with 3 bases spanning the gap. The CDR3 covers 12 residues. The CDR3 DNA is TGCGCCAGCAGCCAAGAATCCAATGAGCAGTTCTTC. Protein: CASSQESNEQFF.

This clonotype was picked up a small number of times. The chain has TRBV4-1 and TRBJ2-2; 7 positions agree with TRBD2. CDR1 and CDR2 from the germline V gene are MGHRA and YSYEKL. Trimming at V came to 1 base and at J to 2 bases, leaving 10 bases not matched to a gene. This CDR3 spans 18 amino acids. CDR3: CASSQAWGPSGNTGELFF. The CDR3 DNA follows: TGCGCCAGCAGCCAAGCCTGGGGTCCTAGCGGAAACACCGGGGAGCTGTTTTTT.

This clonotype was observed a few times. The V and J genes are TRBV12-3 or TRBV12-4 and TRBJ1-3; D unresolved. V was trimmed by 4 bases and J by 0 bases, leaving 4 bases between them. The CDR3 covers 13 residues. CDR3 amino acids: CASSWGSGNTIYF. DNA for the CDR3: TGTGCCAGCAGTTGGGGCTCTGGAAACACCATATATTTT.

This clonotype has only a few counts. The chain is built from TRBV15 and TRBJ2-3; D ambiguous. The CDR3 covers 12 residues. V was cut by 0 bases and J by 7 bases, with 5 bases left in between. Per the germline V gene, CDR1 is LNHNV and CDR2 is YYDKDF (reference sequence). Here the CDR3 reads CATSRDIHTQYF. CDR3 DNA: TGTGCCACCAGCAGAGATATCCATACGCAGTATTTT.